This T cell receptor (beta chain) was retrieved from a study of T-cell memory formation after mild COVID-19. Study observations and caveats: CD4/CD8 balance held among clones contracting day 15 to 85, and later expanders leaned CD4+.

A remark on this clonotype: No antigen is known for it.

The 5'RACE method, run with constant-segment primers, produced TCR alpha and TCR beta cDNA libraries (carrying sample barcodes and UMIs). TCRdb fed the 5' RACE reads into MiXCR, producing one record per CDR3 protein. Altogether 300,000 to 400,000 distinct CDR3 sequences are present, under 25% being singletons, with the ten largest covering around 13%. In germline, CDR1 is DFQATT, CDR2 SNEGSKA (reference sequence). The CDR3 sequence is 14 residues long. The trim removed 3 bases at V and 5 bases at J, leaving 8 bases unmatched. The material sequenced was PBMCs or a T cell subset sorted from them (not recorded which). This TCR derives from an adult woman who had mild COVID-19 (a few samples of this study predate the infection). Cell type and time point are not known. The rearrangement uses TRBV20-1 and TRBJ2-3; 7 bases fit TRBD1. The CDR3, as DNA: TGCAGTGCTAGCAGACAGGGCCGTAGAGATACGCAGTATTTT. Its translation is CSASRQGRRDTQYF.